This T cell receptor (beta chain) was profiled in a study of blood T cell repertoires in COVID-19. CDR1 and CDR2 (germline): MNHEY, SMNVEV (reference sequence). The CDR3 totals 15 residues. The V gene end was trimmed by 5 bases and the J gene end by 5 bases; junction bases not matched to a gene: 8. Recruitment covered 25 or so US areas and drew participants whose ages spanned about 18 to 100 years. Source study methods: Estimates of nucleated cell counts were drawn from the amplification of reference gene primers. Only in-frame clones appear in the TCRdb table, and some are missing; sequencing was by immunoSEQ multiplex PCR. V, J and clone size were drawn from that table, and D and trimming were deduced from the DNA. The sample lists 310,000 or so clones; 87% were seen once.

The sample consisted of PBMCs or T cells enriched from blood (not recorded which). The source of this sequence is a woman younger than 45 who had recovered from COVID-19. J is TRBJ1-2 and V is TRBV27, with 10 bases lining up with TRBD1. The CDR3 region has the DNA TGTGCCAGCAGTGGAGGGACAGGGGACTATTATGGCTACACCTTC. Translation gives CASSGGTGDYYGYTF.